This T cell receptor beta chain derives from a study of vaccination and CD4 T cells after COVID-19. Findings and limits, study-wide: Convalescent patients saw a median about 90% of their reactive clones show up only after vaccination. Spike mono-reactivity was the property of 304 of 307 vaccine-specific clones in convalescent patients.

Treatment specified: approximately 9-day PBMC culture with coronavirus spike peptide pools or control peptides (ViraFEST assay). ViraFEST grew antigen-specific T cells using peptide pools, then sequenced TCRs. Positive PCR tests dated from March to December 2020, predating US Alpha, Beta and Delta variants. An Oncomine TCR Beta short-read assay was used to sequence the DNA from cultured CD4+ T cells. TCRdb used MiXCR to reprocess the PCR reads, holding one entry per CDR3 protein. This sample carries about 8,000 distinct CDR3 sequences, 51% of them seen once, and the ten largest clones take roughly 35%. Of note for this clonotype: Its antigen is unknown.

Germline V gene data show CDR1 as MDHEN and CDR2 as SYDVKM. The ends were cut back, 3 bases at V and 7 bases at J, with 7 bases in the middle. The CDR3 consists of 13 residues. Sequencing was done on a sample of CD4+ T cells from blood, cultured in vitro. This sequence was found in a human donor who had recovered from COVID-19. The chain is built from TRBV28 and TRBJ1-6; D not resolved. CDR3 in amino acids: CASSFPPNSPLHF. In nucleotides, the CDR3 is TGTGCCAGCAGTTTCCCCCCGAATTCACCCCTCCACTTT.